Described below is a single T cell receptor (beta chain) sequence and its context. The CDR3 totals 16 residues. With V trimmed by 7 bases and J by 4 bases, 12 bases remained unmatched. CDR1 SNHLY and CDR2 FYNNEI come from the germline V gene. This entry is derived from a study of T cells in Graves' hyperthyroidism and ophthalmopathy. The source material, RNA transcripts, was used to amplify TCR beta CDR3 regions. The TCR CDR3 first-round RT-PCR relied on the HTBI primer set. TCRdb reprocessed the multiplex PCR reads with MiXCR, giving one entry per CDR3 protein. The data hold 95,000 to 100,000 distinct CDR3 sequences, with about 51% observed a single time.

The sequenced material came from blood. This rearrangement joins TRBV2 to TRBJ1-5, with 8 nucleotides matching TRBD1. The receptor was isolated from a woman aged 40 to 50 with Graves' hyperthyroidism. In DNA, the CDR3 is TGTGCCAGCAAGCAGGGGTGGACAGGGACAAATCAGCCCCAGCATTTT. Residues: CASKQGWTGTNQPQHF.